These 25 T cell receptor beta chains came from one sample sequenced in a study of blood T cell repertoires in COVID-19. The method was immunoSEQ multiplex PCR; TCRdb's version includes in-frame clones alone and lacks a portion of them. The sample lists roughly 200,000 clones, around four fifths occurring once. The sequencing sample was made of peripheral blood. These receptors all stem from a woman of 80 years or more with active or convalescent COVID-19.

The V gene is TRBV4-1, the J gene TRBJ2-1; TRBD1 is a possible D gene (6 bases). With 6 bases removed from V and 0 bases from J, the gap between germline ends came to 15 bases. Germline V gene data show CDR1 as MGHRA and CDR2 as YSYEKL. The length of the CDR3 is 16 residues. The CDR3 reads CASSQGHAISYNEQFF. As DNA, the CDR3 is TGCGCCAGCAGTCAGGGACACGCGATCTCCTACAATGAGCAGTTCTTC.

The V gene is TRBV6-6, the J gene TRBJ2-3, with D tentatively TRBD2 (6 bases). Looked up from germline, CDR1 is MNHNY and CDR2 is SVGAGI (reference sequence). V shed 8 bases and J shed 6 bases, with 21 bases lying between them. The CDR3 has 15 amino acids. The CDR3 reads CASGGDGEVGDTQYF. CDR3 nucleotide sequence: TGTGCCAGCGGTGGAGACGGGGAGGTCGGGGATACGCAGTATTTT.

The chain carries TRBV4-2 and TRBJ1-1; 10 nucleotides line up with TRBD1. The junction had 12 bases not matched to a gene; V was cut back by 3 bases and J by 5 bases. Germline CDR1 LGHNA, CDR2 YNFKEQ. The CDR3 extends over 17 amino acids. CDR3: CASSHPSRQGARTEAFF. For the CDR3, the DNA is TGTGCCAGCAGCCACCCTAGTCGACAGGGGGCAAGGACTGAAGCTTTCTTT.

The V gene is TRBV18, the J gene TRBJ1-2; D might be TRBD1 (6 bases). This CDR3 region has 16 residues. CDR1 KGHSH and CDR2 LQKENI come from the germline V gene. The V and J ends lost 2 bases and 2 bases respectively, with 15 bases between them. The DNA for the CDR3 is TGTGCCAGCTCACCAGCGGTAGACAGGCTAAACTATGGCTACACCTTC. It codes for CASSPAVDRLNYGYTF.

This chain joins TRBV27 and TRBJ1-2; D unresolved. Germline V gene lookup returns CDR1 MNHEY and CDR2 SMNVEV (reference sequence). The V gene lost 2 bases and the J gene lost 3 bases, with 7 bases spanning the gap. The CDR3 loop spans 13 amino acids. The CDR3 sequence: CASSLKPDYGYTF. CDR3 bases: TGTGCCAGCAGTTTAAAGCCCGACTATGGCTACACCTTC.

The chain combines TRBV7-8 with TRBJ2-7; D ambiguous. This CDR3 comprises 13 residues. From germline, CDR1 is SGHVS and CDR2 FQNEAQ. Trimming took off 3 bases at V and 1 base at J, with 7 bases between the two ends. This chain's CDR3 is CASSFVSSYEQYF. The CDR3 DNA reads TGTGCCAGCAGCTTCGTGAGTTCCTACGAGCAGTACTTC.

V gene TRBV5-1 combines with J gene TRBJ2-3, with D tentatively TRBD1 (5 bases). Deletions cut 0 bases from V and 4 bases from J, with 12 bases between. The CDR3 length is 15 residues. Germline CDR1 and CDR2: SGHRS and YFSETQ. CDR3 coding DNA: TGCGCCAGCAGCTTGGTTTCCAGGGCAGCAGATACGCAGTATTTT. It translates to CASSLVSRAADTQYF.

This clone has just a few counts. This rearrangement joins TRBV21-1 to TRBJ1-1; TRBD1 reflects the table's D call only, with no check against the DNA. TRBV21-1 is designated a pseudogene. The CDR3 consists of 16 residues. The chain's CDR3 is CASSIPGQGMNTEAFF. The DNA of the CDR3 is TGTGCCAGCAGCATCCCGGGACAGGGCATGAACACTGAAGCTTTCTTT.

The chain recombines TRBV5-4 with TRBJ2-2; no firm D call. Trimming left V 0 bases short and J 3 bases short, with 6 bases between. The V gene's germline CDR1 is SGHNT and CDR2 YYREEE (reference sequence). This CDR3 comprises 14 residues. The CDR3 sequence is CASSLGRHTGELFF. The CDR3 nucleotides are TGTGCCAGCAGCTTGGGCAGGCACACCGGGGAGCTGTTTTTT.

The chain employs TRBV4-1 and TRBJ1-2; 11 bases match TRBD1. Germline V CDR1 and CDR2: MGHRA, YSYEKL. V lost 2 bases, J lost 0 bases, and 11 bases stayed unmatched. The CDR3 totals 19 residues. CDR3 protein: CASSQSPGQGASANYGYTF. CDR3 nucleotides: TGCGCCAGCAGCCAAAGTCCCGGACAGGGGGCTTCGGCTAACTATGGCTACACCTTC.

This rearrangement joins TRBV7-9 to TRBJ2-1; 10 bases map to TRBD2. Trimming took 1 base from V and 5 from J; bases not matched to a gene: 5. Germline V gene lookup returns CDR1 SEHNR and CDR2 FQNEAQ (reference sequence). The CDR3 spans 16 residues. The CDR3 nucleotides read TGTGCCAGCAGCTTAGGTGGAGCGGGGGGGCACAATGAGCAGTTCTTC. This encodes CASSLGGAGGHNEQFF.

The rearrangement links TRBV4-2 to TRBJ2-7, with 7 positions matching TRBD1. Germline assignment: CDR1 LGHNA and CDR2 YNFKEQ. The CDR3 consists of 15 residues. With 1 base clipped from V and 4 bases from J, the junction kept 7 bases outside the gene matches. The CDR3 region is CASSQASGQLYEQYF. Written as DNA, the CDR3 is TGTGCCAGCAGCCAAGCCTCGGGACAGCTTTACGAGCAGTACTTC.

The table lists this clone with a few counts. The chain employs TRBV28 and TRBJ1-5, with D perhaps matching TRBD1 (5 bases). This CDR3 comprises 16 residues. CDR1 and CDR2 from the germline V gene are MDHEN and SYDVKM. V was cut by 5 bases and J by 4 bases, with 18 bases left in between. The CDR3, as DNA: TGTGCCAGCAGTATCCGAACAGGTCTTGGTAATCAGCCCCAGCATTTT. Its translation: CASSIRTGLGNQPQHF.

The gene calls are TRBV6-2 or TRBV6-3 and TRBJ2-3, with 8 bases lining up with TRBD2. V lost 0 bases to trimming and J lost 6 bases; unmatched junction nucleotides: 11. The germline gives CDR1 MNHEY, CDR2 SVGEGT. CDR3 size: 17 residues. This CDR3 is CASSYSLIAGSLDTQYF. The CDR3 DNA reads as TGTGCCAGCAGTTACTCGTTAATAGCGGGGAGTTTGGATACGCAGTATTTT.

The CDR3 DNA reads TGTGCCAGCCGTAAAGGACTCTCTGGAAACACCATATATTTT. This translates into CASRKGLSGNTIYF. The chain recombines TRBV2 with TRBJ1-3, with D unresolved. Germline lookup yields CDR1 SNHLY and CDR2 FYNNEI. Between the trimmed V and J ends, which lost 8 bases and 0 bases, there was a span of 11 bases. The CDR3 spans 14 residues.

V gene TRBV4-2 combines with J gene TRBJ1-6; no definite D call. Germline CDR1 reads LGHNA; CDR2 reads YNFKEQ. The CDR3 is made up of 15 amino acids. The V end lost 1 base, the J end lost 7 bases, and 11 bases lay between the germline ends. This CDR3 is CASSQGGGENSPLHF. DNA of the CDR3: TGTGCCAGCAGCCAAGGGGGAGGAGAGAATTCACCCCTCCACTTT.

This chain connects TRBV27 to TRBJ1-1; perhaps TRBD1 as D (5 bases). Germline V CDR1 and CDR2: MNHEY, SMNVEV (reference sequence). V was trimmed by 0 bases and J by 3 bases, leaving 8 bases between them. The CDR3 contains 14 residues. The CDR3 loop reads CASSLSGPYTEAFF. The CDR3 region has the DNA TGTGCCAGCAGTTTATCGGGGCCATACACTGAAGCTTTCTTT.

The chain combines TRBV10-1 with TRBJ1-3; no firm D call. Trimming took off 6 bases at V and 0 bases at J, with 15 bases between the two ends. The germline gives CDR1 WNHNN, CDR2 SYGVQD (reference sequence). The CDR3 extends over 16 amino acids. The CDR3, as DNA: TGCGCCAGCAGGTATATTACAGTCCACTCTGGAAACACCATATATTTT. The encoded protein is CASRYITVHSGNTIYF.

The chain is built from TRBV7-9 and TRBJ1-1; 8 bases agree with TRBD1. CDR1 SEHNR and CDR2 FQNEAQ come from the germline V gene (reference sequence). Trimming removed 2 bases from V and 4 bases from J; junction bases left unmatched: 6. The CDR3 has 15 residues. CDR3 coding DNA: TGTGCCAGCAGCTTAAACAGGGGGGCCGGCACTGAAGCTTTCTTT. Translation gives CASSLNRGAGTEAFF.

This rearrangement joins TRBV30 to TRBJ2-3; TRBD1 aligns across 7 bases. The V gene's germline CDR1 is GTSNPN and CDR2 SVGIG (reference sequence). The CDR3 is made up of 14 amino acids. V shed 3 bases and J 5 bases; nucleotides not matched to a gene: 8. The CDR3 loop is CAWRGTGAVDTQYF. DNA for the CDR3: TGTGCCTGGAGGGGCACAGGGGCGGTAGATACGCAGTATTTT.

CDR3 bases: TGTGCCAGCAGCGTGGACCCAGGGATTCAGCCCCAGCATTTT. Translated, it gives CASSVDPGIQPQHF. This chain uses TRBV9 with TRBJ1-5; tentatively, D is TRBD1 (5 bases). This CDR3 has 14 amino acids. The germline V gene encodes CDR1 SGDLS and CDR2 YYNGEE. V was pared by 2 bases and J by 6 bases, with 12 bases between. The complete variable domain, with remaining parts taken from reference TRBV9 and TRBJ1-5, reads DSGVTQTPKHLITATGQRVTLRCSPRSGDLSVYWYQQSLDQGLQFLIQYYNGEERAKGNILERFSAQQFPDLHSELNLSSLELGDSALYFCASSVDPGIQPQHFGDGTRLSIL.

The genes are TRBV6-2 or TRBV6-3 and TRBJ1-1; D call uncertain. The ends were cut back, 0 bases at V and 6 bases at J, with 17 bases in the middle. The CDR3 length is 16 residues. Germline V gives CDR1 MNHEY, CDR2 SVGEGT. Here the CDR3 reads CASSYSYPVEAAEAFF. DNA for the CDR3: TGTGCCAGCAGTTACTCGTACCCAGTGGAGGCGGCTGAAGCTTTCTTT.

This chain links TRBV4-2 with TRBJ1-2; D is unclear. V lost 1 base to trimming and J lost 11 bases, with 17 bases between them. The germline gives CDR1 LGHNA, CDR2 YNFKEQ. The CDR3 consists of 14 residues. CDR3 DNA: TGTGCCAGCAGCCAAGGCCCGGCTTCAACGGGGTACACCTTC. Translating gives CASSQGPASTGYTF.

The V gene is TRBV10-2, the J gene TRBJ2-7; D remains unclear. This CDR3 is 13 amino acids long. Trimming took off 7 bases at V and 0 bases at J, with 10 bases between the two ends. The V gene's germline CDR1 is WSHSY and CDR2 SAAADI. The CDR3: CASTDTPSYEQYF. CDR3 DNA sequence: TGCGCCAGCACCGATACACCCTCCTACGAGCAGTACTTC.

The V and J genes are TRBV28 and TRBJ1-2; 7 nucleotides align to TRBD1. From germline, CDR1 is MDHEN and CDR2 SYDVKM. The CDR3 spans 14 residues. The trim removed 6 bases at V and 4 bases at J, leaving 8 bases unmatched. CDR3 residues: CASRQGSLAYGYTF. The CDR3 DNA is TGTGCCAGCAGACAGGGGAGTTTAGCCTATGGCTACACCTTC.